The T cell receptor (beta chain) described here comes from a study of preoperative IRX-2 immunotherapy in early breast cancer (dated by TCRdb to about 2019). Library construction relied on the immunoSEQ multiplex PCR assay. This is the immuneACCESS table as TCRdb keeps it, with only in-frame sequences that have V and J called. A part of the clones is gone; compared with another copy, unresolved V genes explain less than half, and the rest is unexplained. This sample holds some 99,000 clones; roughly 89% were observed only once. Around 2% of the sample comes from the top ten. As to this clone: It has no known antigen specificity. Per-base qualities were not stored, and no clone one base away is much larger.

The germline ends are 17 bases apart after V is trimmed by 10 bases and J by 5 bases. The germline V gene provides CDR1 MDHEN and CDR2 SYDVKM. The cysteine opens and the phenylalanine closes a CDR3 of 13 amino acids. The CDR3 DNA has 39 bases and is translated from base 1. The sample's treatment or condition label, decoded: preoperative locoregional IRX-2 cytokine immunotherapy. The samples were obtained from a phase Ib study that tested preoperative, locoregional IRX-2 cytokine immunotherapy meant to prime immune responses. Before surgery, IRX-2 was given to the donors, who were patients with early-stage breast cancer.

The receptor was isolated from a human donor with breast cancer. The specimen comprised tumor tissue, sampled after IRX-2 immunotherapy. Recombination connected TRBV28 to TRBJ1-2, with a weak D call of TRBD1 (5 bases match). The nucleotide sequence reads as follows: TGTGCCACCGGTGGAGGGACGGCGTATGGCTACACCTTC. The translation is CATGGGTAYGYTF.